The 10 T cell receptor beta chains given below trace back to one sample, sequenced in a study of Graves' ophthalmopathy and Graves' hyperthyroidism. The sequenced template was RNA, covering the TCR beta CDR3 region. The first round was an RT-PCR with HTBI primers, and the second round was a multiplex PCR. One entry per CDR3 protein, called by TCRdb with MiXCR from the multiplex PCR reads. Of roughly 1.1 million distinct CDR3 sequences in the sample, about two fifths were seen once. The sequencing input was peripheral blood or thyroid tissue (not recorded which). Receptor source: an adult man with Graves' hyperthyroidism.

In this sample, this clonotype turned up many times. The CDR3 sequence: CAISPSETGGNTQYF. The CDR3, as DNA: TGTGCCATCAGTCCATCCGAGACAGGGGGAAATACCCAGTACTTC. This chain uses TRBV10-3 with TRBJ2-5; 9 nucleotides line up with TRBD1. Germline assignment: CDR1 ENHRY and CDR2 SYGVKD. Trimming cost V 5 bases and J 8 bases; bases outside gene matches: 12. The CDR3 is 15 residues long.

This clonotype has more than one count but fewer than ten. The CDR3 loop is CSVASRGTQYF. For the CDR3, the DNA is TGCAGCGTCGCGTCAAGAGGGACCCAGTACTTC. The V call is TRBV29-1, the J call TRBJ2-5; D not certain. The CDR3 totals 11 residues. V lost 6 bases, J lost 7 bases, and 12 bases lay in between. Germline loops: CDR1 SQVTM, CDR2 ANQGSEA.

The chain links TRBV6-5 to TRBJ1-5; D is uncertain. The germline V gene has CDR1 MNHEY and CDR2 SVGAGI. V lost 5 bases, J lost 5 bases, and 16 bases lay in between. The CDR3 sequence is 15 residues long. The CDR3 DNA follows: TGTGCCAGCAGTGCTTCATGGGCAGCGTATCAGCCCCAGCATTTT. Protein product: CASSASWAAYQPQHF.

The CDR3 coding sequence is TGTGCCAGCAGTTTACTCGGTTACACCGGGGAGCTGTTTTTT. Its protein is CASSLLGYTGELFF. The chain employs TRBV7-3 and TRBJ2-2; D gene ambiguous. The CDR3 sequence is 14 residues long. V shed 6 bases and J shed 3 bases, with 11 bases lying between them. The germline gives CDR1 SGHTA, CDR2 FQGTGA.

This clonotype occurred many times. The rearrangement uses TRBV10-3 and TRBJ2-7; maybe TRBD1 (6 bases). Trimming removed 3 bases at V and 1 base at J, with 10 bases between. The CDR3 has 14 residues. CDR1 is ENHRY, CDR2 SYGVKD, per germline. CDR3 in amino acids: CAISEYRESYEQYF. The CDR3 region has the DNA TGTGCCATCAGTGAATACAGGGAGTCCTACGAGCAGTACTTC.

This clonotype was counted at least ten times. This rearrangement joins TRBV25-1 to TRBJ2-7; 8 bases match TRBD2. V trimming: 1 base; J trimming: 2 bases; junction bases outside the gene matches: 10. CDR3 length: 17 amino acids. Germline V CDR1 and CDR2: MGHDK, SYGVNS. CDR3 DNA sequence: TGTGCCAGCAGTGAATCCGTGGGGCTAGCGGGTCCCTACGAGCAGTACTTC. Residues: CASSESVGLAGPYEQYF.

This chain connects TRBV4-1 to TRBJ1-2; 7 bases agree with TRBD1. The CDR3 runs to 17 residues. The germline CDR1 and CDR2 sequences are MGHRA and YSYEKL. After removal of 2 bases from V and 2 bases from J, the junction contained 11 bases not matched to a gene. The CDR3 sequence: CASSQPTRTGLNYGYTF. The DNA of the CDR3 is TGCGCCAGCAGCCAACCCACTCGGACAGGTCTGAACTATGGCTACACCTTC.

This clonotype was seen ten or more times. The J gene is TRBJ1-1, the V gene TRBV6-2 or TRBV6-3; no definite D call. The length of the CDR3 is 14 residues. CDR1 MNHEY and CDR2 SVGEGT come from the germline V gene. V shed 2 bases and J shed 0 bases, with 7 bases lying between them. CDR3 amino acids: CASSYLEVNTEAFF. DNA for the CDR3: TGTGCCAGCAGTTACCTGGAGGTGAACACTGAAGCTTTCTTT.

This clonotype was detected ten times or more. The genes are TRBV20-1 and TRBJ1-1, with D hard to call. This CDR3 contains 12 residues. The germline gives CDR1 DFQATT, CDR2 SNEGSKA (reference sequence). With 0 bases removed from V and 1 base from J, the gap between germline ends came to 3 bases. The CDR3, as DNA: TGCAGTGCTAGAGAAAAGAACACTGAAGCTTTCTTT. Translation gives CSAREKNTEAFF.

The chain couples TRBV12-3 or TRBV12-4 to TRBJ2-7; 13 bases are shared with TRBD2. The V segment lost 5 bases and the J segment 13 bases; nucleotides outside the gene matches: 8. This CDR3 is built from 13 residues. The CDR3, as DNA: TGTGCCAGCAGTACCACGACTAGCGGGGGGCTATACTTC. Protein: CASSTTTSGGLYF.